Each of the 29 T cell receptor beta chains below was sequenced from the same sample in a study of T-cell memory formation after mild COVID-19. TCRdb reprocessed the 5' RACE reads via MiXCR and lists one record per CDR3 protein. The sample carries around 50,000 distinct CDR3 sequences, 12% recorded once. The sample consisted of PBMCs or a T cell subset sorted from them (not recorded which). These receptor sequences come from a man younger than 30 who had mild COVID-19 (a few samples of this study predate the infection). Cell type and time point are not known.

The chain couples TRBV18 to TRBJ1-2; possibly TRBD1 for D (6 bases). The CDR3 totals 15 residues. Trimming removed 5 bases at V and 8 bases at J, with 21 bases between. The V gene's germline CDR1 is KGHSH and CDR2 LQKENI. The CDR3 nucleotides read TGTGCCAGCTCAGCCACAGGGTCGAAGGATGACGGCTACACCTTC. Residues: CASSATGSKDDGYTF. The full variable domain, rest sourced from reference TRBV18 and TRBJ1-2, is NAGVMQNPRHLVRRRGQEARLRCSPMKGHSHVYWYRQLPEEGLKFMVYLQKENIIDESGMPKERFSAEFPKEGPSILRIQQVVRGDSAAYFCASSATGSKDDGYTFGSGTRLTVV.

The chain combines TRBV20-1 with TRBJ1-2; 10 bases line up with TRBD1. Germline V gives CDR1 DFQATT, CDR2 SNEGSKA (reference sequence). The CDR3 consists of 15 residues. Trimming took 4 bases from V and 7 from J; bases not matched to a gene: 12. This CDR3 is CSAIFPGTGAGGYTF. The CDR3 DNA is TGCAGTGCTATTTTCCCCGGGACAGGGGCGGGTGGCTACACCTTC.

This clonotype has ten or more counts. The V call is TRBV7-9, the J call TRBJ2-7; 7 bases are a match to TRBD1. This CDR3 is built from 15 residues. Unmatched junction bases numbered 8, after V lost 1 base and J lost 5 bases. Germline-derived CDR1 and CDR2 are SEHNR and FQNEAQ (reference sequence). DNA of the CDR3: TGTGCCAGCAGCTTAGAGAGACAGGGTGATAACGAGCAGTACGTC. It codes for CASSLERQGDNEQYV.

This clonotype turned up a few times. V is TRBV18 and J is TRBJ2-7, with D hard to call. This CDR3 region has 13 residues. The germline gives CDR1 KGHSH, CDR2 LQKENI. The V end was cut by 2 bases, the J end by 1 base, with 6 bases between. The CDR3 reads CASSPGQSYEQYF. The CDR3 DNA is TGTGCCAGCTCACCAGGGCAGTCCTACGAGCAGTACTTC.

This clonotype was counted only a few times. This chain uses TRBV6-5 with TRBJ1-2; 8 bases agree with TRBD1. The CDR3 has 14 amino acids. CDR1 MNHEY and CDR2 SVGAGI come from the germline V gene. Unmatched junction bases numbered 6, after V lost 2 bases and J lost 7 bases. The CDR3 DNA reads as TGTGCCAGCAGTTACGCGACAGGGGTTGGTGGCTACACCTTC. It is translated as CASSYATGVGGYTF.

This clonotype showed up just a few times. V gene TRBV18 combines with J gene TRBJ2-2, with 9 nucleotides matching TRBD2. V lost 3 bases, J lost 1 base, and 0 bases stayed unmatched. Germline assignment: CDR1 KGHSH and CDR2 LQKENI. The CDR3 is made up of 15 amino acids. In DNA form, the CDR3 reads TGTGCCAGCTCACCGACTAGCGGGAACACCGGGGAGCTGTTTTTT. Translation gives CASSPTSGNTGELFF.

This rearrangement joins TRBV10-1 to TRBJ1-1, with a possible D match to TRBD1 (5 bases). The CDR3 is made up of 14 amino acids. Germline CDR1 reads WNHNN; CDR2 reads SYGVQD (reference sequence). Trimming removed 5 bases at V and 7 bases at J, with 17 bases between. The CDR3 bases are TGCGCCAGCAGTTCTGGGGCTTCAAGGAATGAAGCTTTCTTT. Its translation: CASSSGASRNEAFF.

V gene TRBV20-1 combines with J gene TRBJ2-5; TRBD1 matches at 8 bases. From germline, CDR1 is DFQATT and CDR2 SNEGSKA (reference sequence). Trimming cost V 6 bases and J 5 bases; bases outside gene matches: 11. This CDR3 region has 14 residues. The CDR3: CSALWTGKWETQYF. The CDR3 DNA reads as TGCAGTGCACTTTGGACAGGGAAGTGGGAGACCCAGTACTTC.

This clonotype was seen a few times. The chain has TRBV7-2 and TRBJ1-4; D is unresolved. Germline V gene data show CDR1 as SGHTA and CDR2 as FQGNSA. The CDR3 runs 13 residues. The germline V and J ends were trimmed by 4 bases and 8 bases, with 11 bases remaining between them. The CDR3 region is CASSWATGEKLFF. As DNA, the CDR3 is TGTGCCAGCAGCTGGGCCACCGGAGAAAAACTGTTTTTT.

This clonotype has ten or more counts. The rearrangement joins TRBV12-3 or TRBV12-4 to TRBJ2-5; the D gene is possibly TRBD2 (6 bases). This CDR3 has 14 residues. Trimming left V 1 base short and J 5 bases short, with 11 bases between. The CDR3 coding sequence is TGTGCCAGCAGTTTAGGCAGGGAGGACGAGACCCAGTACTTC. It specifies CASSLGREDETQYF.

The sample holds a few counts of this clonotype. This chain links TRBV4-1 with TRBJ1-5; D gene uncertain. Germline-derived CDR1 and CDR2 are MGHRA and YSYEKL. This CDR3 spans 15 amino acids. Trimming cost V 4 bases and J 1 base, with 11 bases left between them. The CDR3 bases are TGCGCCAGCAGCCCCCGGGCGGTAAGCAATCAGCCCCAGCATTTT. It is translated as CASSPRAVSNQPQHF.

Here the CDR3 DNA reads TGTGCCAGCAGCTTGCGCCAGTCGGCAAACACTGAAGCTTTCTTT. Translation: CASSLRQSANTEAFF. The chain has TRBV5-5 and TRBJ1-1; no clear D gene. The CDR3 loop spans 15 amino acids. Trimming took 1 base from V and 2 from J, leaving 12 bases between them. CDR1 is SGHKS and CDR2 is YYEKEE in the germline V gene (reference sequence). The full variable domain, in which reference TRBV5-5 and TRBJ1-1 provide the parts outside the CDR3, is DAGVTQSPTHLIKTRGQQVTLRCSPISGHKSVSWYQQVLGQGPQFIFQYYEKEERGRGNFPDRFSARQFPNYSSELNVNALLLGDSALYLCASSLRQSANTEAFFGQGTRLTVV.

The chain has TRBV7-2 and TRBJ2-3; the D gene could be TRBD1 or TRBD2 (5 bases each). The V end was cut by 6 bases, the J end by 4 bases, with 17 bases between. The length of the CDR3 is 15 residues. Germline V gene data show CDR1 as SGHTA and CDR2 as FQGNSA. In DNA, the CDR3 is TGTGCCAGCAGGACGGGGCCAATAGGGGCAGATACGCAGTATTTT. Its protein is CASRTGPIGADTQYF.

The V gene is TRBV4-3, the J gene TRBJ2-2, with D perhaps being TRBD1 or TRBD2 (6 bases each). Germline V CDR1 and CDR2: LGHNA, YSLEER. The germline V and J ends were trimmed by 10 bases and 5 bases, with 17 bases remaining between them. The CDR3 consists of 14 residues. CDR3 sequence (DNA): TGCGCCACCGGCAAGTGGGGGGCGACCGGGGAGCTGTTTTTT. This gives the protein CATGKWGATGELFF.

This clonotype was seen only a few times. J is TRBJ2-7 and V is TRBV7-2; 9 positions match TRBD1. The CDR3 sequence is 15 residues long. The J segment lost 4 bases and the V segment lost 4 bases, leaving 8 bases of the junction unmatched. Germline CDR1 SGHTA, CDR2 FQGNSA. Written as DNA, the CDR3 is TGTGCCAGCAGCTATGCCGGGACAGGGAATTACGAGCAGTACTTC. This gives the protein CASSYAGTGNYEQYF. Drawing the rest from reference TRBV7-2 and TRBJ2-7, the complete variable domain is GAGVSQSPSNKVTEKGKDVELRCDPISGHTALYWYRQSLGQGLEFLIYFQGNSAPDKSGLPSDRFSAERTGGSVSTLTIQRTQQEDSAVYLCASSYAGTGNYEQYFGPGTRLTVT.

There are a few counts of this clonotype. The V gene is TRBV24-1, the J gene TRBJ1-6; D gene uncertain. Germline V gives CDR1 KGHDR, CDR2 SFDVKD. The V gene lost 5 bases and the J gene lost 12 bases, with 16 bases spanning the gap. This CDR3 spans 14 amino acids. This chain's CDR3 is CATSGSGSGGPLHF. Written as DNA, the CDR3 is TGTGCCACCAGTGGCTCCGGGTCCGGTGGACCCCTCCACTTT.

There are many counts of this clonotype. The CDR3: CASLDGPYPQETQYF. CDR3 coding DNA: TGTGCCAGCCTGGACGGCCCCTATCCTCAAGAGACCCAGTACTTC. This rearrangement joins TRBV7-2 to TRBJ2-5, with D unresolved. Per the germline V gene, CDR1 is SGHTA and CDR2 is FQGNSA. V was clipped by 8 bases and J by 2 bases, with 18 bases between them. The CDR3 sequence is 15 residues long.

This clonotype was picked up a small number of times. The CDR3 DNA reads as TGTGCCAGCAGTGGGGCGGCGGGGCGGCAAGAGACCCAGTACTTC. Encoded protein: CASSGAAGRQETQYF. The V and J genes are TRBV7-2 and TRBJ2-5, with D perhaps matching TRBD2 (6 bases). Per germline, CDR1 SGHTA and CDR2 FQGNSA. The CDR3 covers 15 residues. V dropped 6 bases and J dropped 2 bases, with 16 bases sitting between them. Filled out from reference TRBV7-2 and TRBJ2-5, the complete variable domain reads GAGVSQSPSNKVTEKGKDVELRCDPISGHTALYWYRQSLGQGLEFLIYFQGNSAPDKSGLPSDRFSAERTGGSVSTLTIQRTQQEDSAVYLCASSGAAGRQETQYFGPGTRLLVL.

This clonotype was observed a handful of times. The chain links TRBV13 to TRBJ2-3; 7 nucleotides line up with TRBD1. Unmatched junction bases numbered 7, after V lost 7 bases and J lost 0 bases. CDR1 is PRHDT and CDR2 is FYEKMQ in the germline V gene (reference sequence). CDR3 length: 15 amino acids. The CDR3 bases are TGTGCCAGCATCCCCAGGGGGAATAGCACAGATACGCAGTATTTT. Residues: CASIPRGNSTDTQYF.

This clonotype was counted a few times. The CDR3 protein is CASSLWASSSSYEQYF. As DNA, the CDR3 is TGTGCCAGCAGTTTATGGGCTAGCTCCAGCTCCTACGAGCAGTACTTC. The J gene is TRBJ2-7, the V gene TRBV27; weak D call: TRBD2 (5 bases). This CDR3 is 16 amino acids long. The V end was cut by 1 base, the J end by 0 bases, with 13 bases between. Germline lookup yields CDR1 MNHEY and CDR2 SMNVEV (reference sequence).

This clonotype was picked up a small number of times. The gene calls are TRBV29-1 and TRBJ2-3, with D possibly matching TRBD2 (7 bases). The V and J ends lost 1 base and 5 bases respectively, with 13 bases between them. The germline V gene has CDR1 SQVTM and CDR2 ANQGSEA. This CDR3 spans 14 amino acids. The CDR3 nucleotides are TGCAGCGTTGAAGGCGGGGGCGGGGGAGATACGCAGTATTTT. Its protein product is CSVEGGGGGDTQYF.

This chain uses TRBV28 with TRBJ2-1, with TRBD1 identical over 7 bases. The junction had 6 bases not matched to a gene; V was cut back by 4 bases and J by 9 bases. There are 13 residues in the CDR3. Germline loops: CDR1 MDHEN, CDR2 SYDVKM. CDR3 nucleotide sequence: TGTGCCAGCAGTTCCCCACAGGGGCGTGAGCAGTTCTTC. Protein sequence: CASSSPQGREQFF.

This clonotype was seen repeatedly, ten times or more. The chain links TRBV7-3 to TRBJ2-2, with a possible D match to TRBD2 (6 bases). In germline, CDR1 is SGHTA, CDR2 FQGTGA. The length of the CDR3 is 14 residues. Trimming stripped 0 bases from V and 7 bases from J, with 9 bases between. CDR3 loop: CASSLTLANGELFF. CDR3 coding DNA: TGTGCCAGCAGCTTAACTCTAGCGAACGGGGAGCTGTTTTTT.

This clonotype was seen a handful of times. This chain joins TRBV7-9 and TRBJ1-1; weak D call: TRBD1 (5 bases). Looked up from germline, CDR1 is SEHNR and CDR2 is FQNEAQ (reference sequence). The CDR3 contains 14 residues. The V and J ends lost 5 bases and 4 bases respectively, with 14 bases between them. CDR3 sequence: CASSPGTPGTEAFF. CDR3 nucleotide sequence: TGTGCCAGCAGCCCAGGGACCCCGGGCACTGAAGCTTTCTTT.

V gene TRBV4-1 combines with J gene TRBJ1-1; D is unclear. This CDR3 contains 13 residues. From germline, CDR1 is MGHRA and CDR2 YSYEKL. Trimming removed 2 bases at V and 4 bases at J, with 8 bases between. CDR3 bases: TGCGCCAGCAGCCAAAGGGAAATCACTGAAGCTTTCTTT. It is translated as CASSQREITEAFF.

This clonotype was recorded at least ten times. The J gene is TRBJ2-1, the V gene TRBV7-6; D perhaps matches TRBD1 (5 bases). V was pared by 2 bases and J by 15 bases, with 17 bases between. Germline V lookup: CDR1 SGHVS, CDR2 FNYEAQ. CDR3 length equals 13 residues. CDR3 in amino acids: CASSLQDARDRFF. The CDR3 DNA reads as TGTGCCAGCAGCTTACAGGACGCCAGGGATCGGTTCTTC.

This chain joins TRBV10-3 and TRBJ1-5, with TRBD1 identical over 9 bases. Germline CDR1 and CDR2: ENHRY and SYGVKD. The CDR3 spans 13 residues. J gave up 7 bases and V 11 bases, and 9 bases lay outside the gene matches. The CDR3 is CASRDRDRQPQHF. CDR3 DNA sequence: TGTGCCTCCCGGGACAGGGATCGGCAGCCCCAGCATTTT.

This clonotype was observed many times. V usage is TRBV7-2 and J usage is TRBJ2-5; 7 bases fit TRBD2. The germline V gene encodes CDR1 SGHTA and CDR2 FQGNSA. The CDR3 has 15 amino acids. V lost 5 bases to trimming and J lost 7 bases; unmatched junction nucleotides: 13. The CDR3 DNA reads TGTGCCAGCAGCCCAATCCGAGGGAGGGTAGGGACCCAGTACTTC. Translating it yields CASSPIRGRVGTQYF.

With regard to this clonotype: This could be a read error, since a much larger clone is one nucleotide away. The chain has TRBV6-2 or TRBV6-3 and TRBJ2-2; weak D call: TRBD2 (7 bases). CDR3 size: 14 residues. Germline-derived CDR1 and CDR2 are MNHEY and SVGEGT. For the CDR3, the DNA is TGTGCCAGCAGTTGGGGGGGGCTCACCGGGGAGCTGTATTTT. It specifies CASSWGGLTGELYF.